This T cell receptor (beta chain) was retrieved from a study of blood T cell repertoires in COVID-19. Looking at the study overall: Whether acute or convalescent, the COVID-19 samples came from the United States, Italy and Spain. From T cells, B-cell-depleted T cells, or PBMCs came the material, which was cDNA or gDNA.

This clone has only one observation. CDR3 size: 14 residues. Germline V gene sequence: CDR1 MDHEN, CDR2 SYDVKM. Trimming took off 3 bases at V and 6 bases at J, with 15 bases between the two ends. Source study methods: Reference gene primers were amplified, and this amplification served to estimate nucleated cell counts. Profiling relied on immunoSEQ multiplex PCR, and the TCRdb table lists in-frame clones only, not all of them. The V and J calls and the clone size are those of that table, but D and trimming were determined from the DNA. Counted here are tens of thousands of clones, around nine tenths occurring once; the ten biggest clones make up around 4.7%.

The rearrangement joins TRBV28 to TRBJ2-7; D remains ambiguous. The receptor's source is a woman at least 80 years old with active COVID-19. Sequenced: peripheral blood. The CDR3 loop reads CASSLGLTVVEQYF. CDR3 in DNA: TGTGCCAGCAGTTTGGGTCTTACAGTTGTCGAGCAGTACTTC.